These 10 T cell receptor beta chains were sequenced from one sample in a study of beta chain features in type 1 diabetes. Of the isolated RNA, all was reverse transcribed, and so the sequenced material was expressed TCRB transcripts. This table comes from immunoSEQ multiplex PCR, and its TCRdb copy is limited to in-frame clones, with some not included. In the table there are about 45,000 clones, 51% of which are singletons. Source material: Tregs from blood. Source of these receptors: a woman aged 18-29 years in good health.

This rearrangement joins TRBV28 to TRBJ2-7; 7 bases line up with TRBD1. V was pared by 3 bases and J by 0 bases, with 2 bases of the junction left unmatched. The CDR3 loop spans 14 amino acids. Germline CDR1 MDHEN, CDR2 SYDVKM. CDR3 DNA sequence: TGTGCCAGCAGTTTGGGACAGAGCTCCTACGAGCAGTACTTC. Residues: CASSLGQSSYEQYF.

The chain uses TRBV6-1 and TRBJ2-6, with D maybe TRBD2 (6 bases). From germline, CDR1 is MNHNS and CDR2 SASEGT. The germline V and J ends were trimmed by 3 bases and 0 bases, with 12 bases remaining between them. CDR3 length equals 17 residues. CDR3 residues: CASSDPGLYSGANVLTF. The CDR3 coding sequence is TGTGCCAGCAGTGACCCGGGACTGTACTCTGGGGCCAACGTCCTGACTTTC.

This clone was seen only a few times. The chain recombines TRBV7-8 with TRBJ1-1, with a possible D match to TRBD1 (6 bases). The germline gives CDR1 SGHVS, CDR2 FQNEAQ. The CDR3 length is 13 residues. V was cut by 5 bases and J by 12 bases, with 19 bases left in between. CDR3 nucleotide sequence: TGTGCCAGCAGCCCTGTGGGGGGGCGTCAGACTTTCTTT. Its translation: CASSPVGGRQTFF.

J is TRBJ1-2 and V is TRBV28, with D possibly TRBD1 on 6 matching bases. The CDR3 contains 16 residues. Germline values: CDR1 MDHEN, CDR2 SYDVKM. The V end lost 8 bases, the J end lost 0 bases, and 19 bases lay between the germline ends. The CDR3 DNA sequence: TGTGCCAGCCTCACCTTCAACAGGGCTTCTAACTATGGCTACACCTTC. Amino acids: CASLTFNRASNYGYTF.

J is TRBJ2-7 and V is TRBV5-6; 7 positions agree with TRBD2. Germline CDR1 is SGHDT and CDR2 is YYEEEE. This CDR3 comprises 14 residues. V shed 3 bases, J shed 3 bases, and the junction held 6 bases outside the gene matches. This CDR3 reads CASSYRDYLYEQYF. CDR3 coding DNA: TGTGCCAGCAGCTACCGGGACTACCTCTACGAGCAGTACTTC.

The chain is built from TRBV11-3 and TRBJ2-1; 7 bases agree with TRBD1. In germline, CDR1 is SGHNT, CDR2 YENEEA. Losses at the gene ends were 5 bases for V and 4 bases for J; bases not matched to a gene: 2. The length of the CDR3 is 13 residues. The CDR3 DNA reads as TGTGCCAGCAGCAAGGGACAGTACAATGAGCAGTTCTTC. As protein: CASSKGQYNEQFF. Combining the CDR3 with reference TRBV11-3 and TRBJ2-1 gives the whole variable domain EAGVVQSPRYKIIEKKQPVAFWCNPISGHNTLYWYLQNLGQGPELLIRYENEEAVDDSQLPKDRFSAERLKGVDSTLKIQPAELGDSAVYLCASSKGQYNEQFFGPGTRLTVL.

V gene TRBV7-8 combines with J gene TRBJ2-1; 12 bases align to TRBD2. After removal of 6 bases from V and 3 bases from J, the junction contained 6 bases not matched to a gene. Per the germline V gene, CDR1 is SGHVS and CDR2 is FQNEAQ. CDR3 length: 16 residues. This chain's CDR3 is CASRLRLAGDYNEQFF. The CDR3 DNA reads TGTGCCAGCAGACTCAGACTAGCGGGAGACTACAATGAGCAGTTCTTC.

The rearrangement uses TRBV6-5 and TRBJ2-1, with 8 bases fitting TRBD2. Trimming took 2 bases from V and 3 from J; bases not matched to a gene: 6. The CDR3 is 16 amino acids. Germline CDR1 and CDR2: MNHEY and SVGAGI. Here the CDR3 reads CASSYPGGTRYNEQFF. For the CDR3, the DNA is TGTGCCAGCAGTTACCCGGGGGGGACCCGCTACAATGAGCAGTTCTTC.

J is TRBJ2-3 and V is TRBV7-6, with TRBD2 matching 8 bases. Germline values: CDR1 SGHVS, CDR2 FNYEAQ. The CDR3 extends over 14 amino acids. V shed 1 base, J shed 5 bases, and the junction held 2 bases outside the gene matches. CDR3 nucleotides: TGTGCCAGCAGCTTAGGGGCGGGAGGAGATACGCAGTATTTT. Amino acid sequence: CASSLGAGGDTQYF.

The rearrangement joins TRBV27 to TRBJ1-4; TRBD1 matches at 8 bases. Germline assignment: CDR1 MNHEY and CDR2 SMNVEV (reference sequence). CDR3 length equals 14 residues. Germline trimming cut 7 bases from V and 8 bases from J; bases unmatched to any gene: 9. CDR3 sequence reads: CASNSGQGGEKLFF. The CDR3 bases are TGTGCCAGCAACTCCGGACAGGGCGGCGAAAAACTGTTTTTT.